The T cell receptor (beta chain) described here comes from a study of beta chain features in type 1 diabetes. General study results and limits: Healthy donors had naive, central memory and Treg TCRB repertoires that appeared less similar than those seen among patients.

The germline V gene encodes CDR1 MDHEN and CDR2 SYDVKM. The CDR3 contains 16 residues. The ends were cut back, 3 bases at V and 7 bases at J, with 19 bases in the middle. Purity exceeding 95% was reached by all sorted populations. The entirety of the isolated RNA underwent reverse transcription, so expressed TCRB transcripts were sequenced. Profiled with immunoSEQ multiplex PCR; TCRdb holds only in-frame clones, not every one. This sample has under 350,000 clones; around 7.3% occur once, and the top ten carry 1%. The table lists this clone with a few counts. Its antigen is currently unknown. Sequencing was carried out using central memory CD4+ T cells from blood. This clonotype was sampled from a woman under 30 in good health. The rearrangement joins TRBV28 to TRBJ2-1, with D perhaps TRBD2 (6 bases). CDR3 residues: CASSFAGGLVRNEQFF. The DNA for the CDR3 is TGTGCCAGCAGTTTCGCAGGAGGGCTTGTCAGGAATGAGCAGTTCTTC.